One sample yielded the 2 T cell receptor beta chains listed below, sequenced in a study of CD8 T cells in ankylosing spondylitis. Study conclusions and caveats: Fewer than ten highly homologous variants made up a TCR beta motif that seemed to typify ankylosing spondylitis blood.

These receptors have no known antigen. TCRdb used MiXCR to reprocess the 5' RACE reads, holding one entry per CDR3 protein. This table has about 480,000 distinct CDR3 sequences, 17% appearing once. Material for sequencing was blood, either unsorted or a sorted T cell fraction (not recorded which). The receptor set was obtained from a male donor with ankylosing spondylitis.

The chain carries TRBV30 and TRBJ1-5; the D gene is possibly TRBD1 (6 bases). The germline V gene has CDR1 GTSNPN and CDR2 SVGIG (reference sequence). The CDR3 is 14 residues long. The germline V and J ends were trimmed by 0 bases and 4 bases, with 10 bases remaining between them. CDR3 sequence reads: CAWSVGGKNQPQHF. Here the CDR3 DNA reads TGTGCCTGGAGTGTAGGGGGAAAAAATCAGCCCCAGCATTTT.

In its sample, this clonotype was seen a few times. This chain joins TRBV5-1 and TRBJ2-5; 8 bases match TRBD1. Looked up from germline, CDR1 is SGHRS and CDR2 is YFSETQ. V trimming: 3 bases; J trimming: 1 base; junction bases outside the gene matches: 8. The CDR3 consists of 16 residues. The CDR3: CASSSPDRDAQETQYF. The CDR3 DNA reads as TGCGCCAGCAGCTCTCCGGACAGGGATGCCCAAGAGACCCAGTACTTC.